Shown below are 11 T cell receptor beta chains from a single sample sequenced in a study of blood T cell repertoires in COVID-19. TCRdb keeps only in-frame clones here, not all; method: immunoSEQ multiplex PCR. The sample holds approximately 440,000 clones, 90% seen once. The sequencing sample was made of PBMCs or T cells enriched from blood (not recorded which). All receptors derive from a man younger than 35 who had recovered from COVID-19.

The chain uses TRBV18 and TRBJ1-5; 11 nucleotides agree with TRBD1. CDR3 length equals 15 residues. The trim removed 6 bases at V and 5 bases at J, leaving 6 bases unmatched. Germline lookup yields CDR1 KGHSH and CDR2 LQKENI. This chain's CDR3 is CASSEGQGAYQPQHF. CDR3 bases: TGTGCCAGCTCGGAAGGACAGGGGGCTTATCAGCCCCAGCATTTT. The complete variable domain, with remaining parts taken from reference TRBV18 and TRBJ1-5, reads NAGVMQNPRHLVRRRGQEARLRCSPMKGHSHVYWYRQLPEEGLKFMVYLQKENIIDESGMPKERFSAEFPKEGPSILRIQQVVRGDSAAYFCASSEGQGAYQPQHFGDGTRLSIL.

This chain links TRBV7-8 with TRBJ2-3; 8 nucleotides match TRBD1. Unmatched junction bases numbered 17, after V lost 4 bases and J lost 2 bases. The CDR3 extends over 19 amino acids. The germline V gene has CDR1 SGHVS and CDR2 FQNEAQ. For the CDR3, the DNA is TGTGCCAGCAGCTCCACACCACTCCGGACAGGGAAGGTCACAGATACGCAGTATTTT. This encodes CASSSTPLRTGKVTDTQYF.

V gene TRBV27 combines with J gene TRBJ1-1; TRBD1 might be the D (6 bases). Germline-derived CDR1 and CDR2 are MNHEY and SMNVEV (reference sequence). V was shortened by 3 bases and J by 1 base, with 12 bases between the two germline ends. CDR3 length: 15 amino acids. CDR3 DNA: TGTGCCAGCAGTTTCGGGGGGACACAGAACACTGAAGCTTTCTTT. Translating it yields CASSFGGTQNTEAFF.

The CDR3 sequence: CASSPDVAGYNEQFF. CDR3 nucleotide sequence: TGCGCCAGCAGCCCGGACGTAGCGGGGTACAATGAGCAGTTCTTC. The genes are TRBV5-1 and TRBJ2-1; TRBD2 matches 8 bases. The CDR3 has 15 amino acids. Germline CDR1 reads SGHRS; CDR2 reads YFSETQ. V lost 4 bases and J lost 4; bases outside the gene matches: 7.

The chain uses TRBV13 and TRBJ1-5; perhaps TRBD1 as D (6 bases). Trimming stripped 4 bases from V and 0 bases from J, with 16 bases between. This CDR3 is built from 17 residues. CDR1 is PRHDT, CDR2 FYEKMQ, per germline (reference sequence). The CDR3 here is CASSSQNTGISNQPQHF. Here the CDR3 DNA reads TGTGCCAGCAGCTCCCAAAACACAGGGATTAGCAATCAGCCCCAGCATTTT.

The chain carries TRBV6-5 and TRBJ1-2; no firm D call. V was trimmed by 6 bases and J by 5 bases, leaving 7 bases between them. This CDR3 has 11 residues. CDR1 is MNHEY and CDR2 is SVGAGI in the germline V gene. CDR3 region: CASRRLYGYTF. CDR3 nucleotide sequence: TGTGCCAGCAGACGACTATATGGCTACACCTTC.

The rearrangement links TRBV10-3 to TRBJ2-7; TRBD2 matches 10 bases. Germline CDR1 ENHRY, CDR2 SYGVKD. V was clipped by 5 bases and J by 2 bases; unmatched bases: 3. The CDR3 contains 14 residues. The CDR3 bases are TGTGCCATCAGTAGGACTAGCGGTACCTACGAGCAGTACTTC. The encoded protein is CAISRTSGTYEQYF.

The chain joins TRBV7-2 to TRBJ1-6; D is undetermined. CDR1 SGHTA and CDR2 FQGNSA come from the germline V gene. Trimming removed 2 bases from V and 10 bases from J, with 6 bases in between. This CDR3 spans 12 amino acids. CDR3 nucleotides: TGTGCCAGCAGCTTAAGTCGGTCACCCCTCCACTTT. Residues: CASSLSRSPLHF.

This clone came up a few times. Other DNA sequences in the sample encode the same CDR3. The chain's CDR3 is CASSRVNYGYTF. The CDR3 nucleotides are TGTGCCAGCAGCCGCGTCAACTATGGCTACACCTTC. The chain joins TRBV3-1 (or the pseudogene TRBV3-2) to TRBJ1-2, with D unclear. Deletions cut 4 bases from V and 2 bases from J, with 5 bases between. The CDR3 is made up of 12 amino acids. Germline V gene data show CDR1 as LGHDT and CDR2 as YNNKEL (reference sequence).

This clone came up once. This chain links TRBV19 with TRBJ1-3, with D tentatively TRBD1 (5 bases). CDR1 and CDR2 from the germline V gene are LNHDA and SQIVND (reference sequence). The CDR3 is 17 amino acids. Trimming stripped 5 bases from V and 0 bases from J, with 17 bases between. The CDR3 loop reads CASSPQGLQVSGNTIYF. CDR3 bases: TGTGCCAGTAGTCCTCAGGGCCTTCAGGTCTCTGGAAACACCATATATTTT.

This chain joins TRBV9 and TRBJ1-2; D gene unclear. CDR1 and CDR2 (germline): SGDLS, YYNGEE. Trimming took 3 bases from V and 8 from J, leaving 11 bases between them. The CDR3 runs 12 residues. As DNA, the CDR3 is TGTGCCAGCAGCGCCTATGTTATGGGCTACACCTTC. Translation gives CASSAYVMGYTF.